A selection of T cell receptor beta chains follows, all from one sample in a study of blood T cell repertoires in COVID-19. The repertoire was sequenced with immunoSEQ multiplex PCR; TCRdb's copy has only in-frame clones and lacks some. The repertoire consists of about 100,000 clones, with more than 70% occurring once and the leading ten covering 13%. Material for sequencing was peripheral blood. These TCRs come from a human donor in a cohort sampled during active COVID-19. CDR3s include the opening cysteine and the closing phenylalanine or tryptophan. D genes are given only for firm matches. The size field is filled for only some rows; it gives once, few, many or a size class.

D gene | J gene | V gene | clone size | CDR3 DNA | CDR3 protein
TRBD1 | TRBJ1-1 | TRBV27 | - | TGTGCCAGCAGCCTTGACAGGGTATCCGGCACTGAAGCTTTCTTT | CASSLDRVSGTEAFF
- | TRBJ1-1 | TRBV12-3/TRBV12-4 | - | TGTGCCAGCAGGACAGGACCTATTGAAGCTTTCTTT | CASRTGPIEAFF
TRBD2 | TRBJ2-5 | TRBV9 | - | TGTGCCAGCAGCGTTAGCGGGGCAAGGGGAGAGACCCAGTACTTC | CASSVSGARGETQYF
- | TRBJ2-1 | TRBV3-1/TRBV3-2 | - | TGTGCCAGCAGCCCAGTTTTAAGCTCCTACAATGAGCAGTTCTTC | CASSPVLSSYNEQFF
TRBD1 | TRBJ2-1 | TRBV5-1 | - | TGCGCCAGCAGCTTGGGGACAGGGAACAATGAGCAGTTCTTC | CASSLGTGNNEQFF
TRBD1 | TRBJ1-4 | TRBV2 | - | TGTGCCAGCAGTACCGGGACAGGGTTTGAAAAACTGTTTTTT | CASSTGTGFEKLFF
- | TRBJ2-5 | TRBV19 | few | TGTGCCAGTAGTATAGGGGCAGCTCAAGAGACCCAGTACTTC | CASSIGAAQETQYF
- | TRBJ2-3 | TRBV12-5 | - | TGTGCTAGTGGACCGGGAGATACGCAGTATTTT | CASGPGDTQYF
- | TRBJ2-5 | TRBV19 | once | TGTGCCAGTAGTATAGGGAGGAGGTACCAAGAGACCCAGTACTTC | CASSIGRRYQETQYF
TRBD1 | TRBJ2-7 | TRBV19 | - | TGTGCCAGTAGTTGGACAGGGGGCCCAGTCGAGCAGTACTTC | CASSWTGGPVEQYF
- | TRBJ1-5 | TRBV27 | once | TGTGCCAGCAGTCCCCGACCGACAGACCAGCCCCAGCATTTT | CASSPRPTDQPQHF
TRBD1 | TRBJ1-2 | TRBV12-3/TRBV12-4 | - | TGTGCCAGCAGTGTTACAGGGGGCGGCTACACCTTC | CASSVTGGGYTF
- | TRBJ1-6 | TRBV7-9 | - | TGTGCCAGCAGCTTAGCCCCGCAGGAAGATAATTCACCCCTCCACTTT | CASSLAPQEDNSPLHF